The 27 T cell receptor beta chains below come from one sample, sequenced in a study of T-cell memory formation after mild COVID-19. MiXCR, run by TCRdb on the 5' RACE reads, gives a single entry per CDR3 protein. The sample lists hundreds of thousands of distinct CDR3 sequences, less than 25% seen once, with around 20% in the top ten. The specimen was PBMCs or a T cell subset sorted from them (not recorded which). Source of these receptors: a man aged 18 to 29 who had mild COVID-19 (a few samples of this study predate the infection). Cell type and time point are not known.

The chain links TRBV6-2 or TRBV6-3 to TRBJ2-3, with D maybe TRBD1 (5 bases). Per germline, CDR1 MNHEY and CDR2 SVGEGT. V gave up 7 bases and J gave up 2 bases, with 10 bases separating them. The length of the CDR3 is 13 residues. The CDR3 region has the DNA TGTGCCAGCAACGGACACCTCACAGATACGCAGTATTTT. This translates into CASNGHLTDTQYF.

This clonotype was observed a single time. This chain joins TRBV5-1 and TRBJ2-5, with unresolved D. Trimming left V 7 bases short and J 0 bases short, with 13 bases between. This CDR3 contains 14 residues. Germline assignment: CDR1 SGHRS and CDR2 YFSETQ. The CDR3 sequence is CASQKGNNQETQYF. In DNA, the CDR3 is TGCGCCAGCCAAAAAGGGAACAACCAAGAGACCCAGTACTTC.

The chain joins TRBV6-2 or TRBV6-3 to TRBJ1-1; TRBD1 aligns across 9 bases. The CDR3 runs 16 residues. The junction had 12 bases not matched to a gene; V was cut back by 6 bases and J by 4 bases. The germline gives CDR1 MNHEY, CDR2 SVGEGT. The CDR3 region is CASSLAPGTGTTEAFF. In nucleotides, the CDR3 is TGTGCCAGCAGCCTTGCCCCCGGGACAGGGACCACTGAAGCTTTCTTT.

The chain has TRBV7-9 and TRBJ1-5; the D gene is possibly TRBD1 (6 bases). The CDR3 is 16 amino acids. CDR1 is SEHNR, CDR2 FQNEAQ, per germline (reference sequence). Trimming pared 3 bases from V and 1 base from J, leaving 13 bases between. CDR3 residues: CASSFGGDGSNQPQHF. Written as DNA, the CDR3 is TGTGCCAGCAGCTTTGGGGGCGATGGAAGCAATCAGCCCCAGCATTTT.

The V call is TRBV30, the J call TRBJ2-2; the D is unclear. Trimming took off 1 base at V and 5 bases at J, with 17 bases between the two ends. The CDR3 is made up of 16 amino acids. Germline V gene data show CDR1 as GTSNPN and CDR2 as SVGIG (reference sequence). CDR3 protein: CAWSAVPDLFTGELFF. DNA of the CDR3: TGTGCCTGGAGTGCCGTACCGGATCTGTTTACCGGGGAGCTGTTTTTT.

The J gene is TRBJ1-1, the V gene TRBV28; tentatively, D is TRBD1 (6 bases). CDR1 is MDHEN and CDR2 is SYDVKM in the germline V gene. V lost 8 bases to trimming and J lost 5 bases, with 15 bases between them. The CDR3 is 13 residues long. The CDR3 sequence is CASGRDIGTEAFF. For the CDR3, the DNA is TGTGCCAGCGGGAGGGACATTGGAACTGAAGCTTTCTTT.

The V gene is TRBV9, the J gene TRBJ1-4; D gene ambiguous. The CDR3 is 12 residues long. The ends were cut back, 1 base at V and 8 bases at J, with 6 bases in the middle. The V gene's germline CDR1 is SGDLS and CDR2 YYNGEE. Here the CDR3 DNA reads TGTGCCAGCAGCGTACAAGGCGAAAAACTGTTTTTT. Its protein product is CASSVQGEKLFF.

The rearrangement joins TRBV7-3 to TRBJ2-1; perhaps D is TRBD1 or TRBD2 (6 bases each). The V end lost 5 bases, the J end lost 6 bases, and 8 bases lay between the germline ends. CDR3 length: 12 residues. Germline assignment: CDR1 SGHTA and CDR2 FQGTGA. The CDR3 region is CASSRGPNEQFF. The CDR3 DNA sequence: TGTGCCAGCAGCCGGGGGCCCAATGAGCAGTTCTTC.

The rearrangement uses TRBV5-1 and TRBJ1-4, with 8 bases lining up with TRBD1. CDR3 length: 14 amino acids. In germline, CDR1 is SGHRS, CDR2 YFSETQ. J gave up 7 bases and V 5 bases, and 7 bases lay outside the gene matches. CDR3 bases: TGCGCCAGCAGGTTGTCGGGGACAGGTGAAAAACTGTTTTTT. Protein product: CASRLSGTGEKLFF.

The chain has TRBV6-2 or TRBV6-3 and TRBJ2-7; perhaps TRBD1 as D (5 bases). V was trimmed by 0 bases and J by 4 bases, leaving 10 bases between them. The CDR3 is 14 amino acids. The germline gives CDR1 MNHEY, CDR2 SVGEGT. The DNA of the CDR3 is TGTGCCAGCAGTTACTCGGCAGGGTCTTACGAGCAGTACTTC. Protein sequence: CASSYSAGSYEQYF.

V gene TRBV2 combines with J gene TRBJ1-4, with D perhaps matching TRBD1 (5 bases). The CDR3 is 14 amino acids. The germline CDR1 and CDR2 sequences are SNHLY and FYNNEI. Trimming stripped 4 bases from V and 4 bases from J, with 10 bases between. The DNA for the CDR3 is TGTGCCAGCAGTGGGGGCAATGGTAATGAAAAACTGTTTTTT. Its protein product is CASSGGNGNEKLFF.

This clonotype was found a few times. The chain combines TRBV11-3 with TRBJ2-1, with a tentative D call TRBD2 (6 bases). The CDR3 contains 14 residues. Trimming shortened V by 1 base and J by 8 bases, and 12 bases separated the two germline ends. Germline V gene lookup returns CDR1 SGHNT and CDR2 YENEEA. CDR3 nucleotide sequence: TGTGCCAGCAGCTTAGTCCGGGGGTCGGATGAGCAGTTCTTC. This codes for CASSLVRGSDEQFF. The full variable domain, its missing parts supplied by reference TRBV11-3 and TRBJ2-1, is EAGVVQSPRYKIIEKKQPVAFWCNPISGHNTLYWYLQNLGQGPELLIRYENEEAVDDSQLPKDRFSAERLKGVDSTLKIQPAELGDSAVYLCASSLVRGSDEQFFGPGTRLTVL.

This chain joins TRBV29-1 and TRBJ1-1; the D is unclear. CDR3 size: 13 residues. The V gene lost 4 bases and the J gene lost 4 bases, with 13 bases spanning the gap. Germline V CDR1 and CDR2: SQVTM, ANQGSEA. CDR3 region: CSVVRHLSTEAFF. DNA for the CDR3: TGCAGCGTTGTAAGGCATCTTAGCACTGAAGCTTTCTTT.

This clonotype appeared many times. V gene TRBV4-3 combines with J gene TRBJ2-1; D is undetermined. The CDR3 length is 14 residues. From germline, CDR1 is LGHNA and CDR2 YSLEER. V lost 1 base and J 5 bases, leaving 9 bases between the germline ends. The CDR3 is CASSQVHSNNEQFF. CDR3 coding DNA: TGCGCCAGCAGCCAAGTTCATAGCAACAATGAGCAGTTCTTC.

The chain recombines TRBV24-1 with TRBJ2-4, with TRBD2 matching 9 bases. Losses at the gene ends were 3 bases for V and 6 bases for J; bases not matched to a gene: 8. CDR3 length: 16 residues. In germline, CDR1 is KGHDR, CDR2 SFDVKD. The CDR3 DNA reads as TGTGCCACCAGTGATCCCCGGCGGGGGGGAGGAAACATTCAGTACTTC. It yields the protein CATSDPRRGGGNIQYF.

As regards this clonotype: The junction differs from germline at one of its ends, possibly a read error. This chain links TRBV12-3 or TRBV12-4 with TRBJ2-1; 7 positions match TRBD2. The CDR3 is 13 amino acids. The CDR3 loop reads CASSLAGGGPTLF. The DNA for the CDR3 is TGTGCCAGCAGTTTAGCGGGGGGGGGACCCACCCTCTTC.

In this sample, this clonotype turned up a few times. The chain couples TRBV4-2 to TRBJ2-1, with 9 bases identical to TRBD2. The CDR3 length is 16 residues. Germline-derived CDR1 and CDR2 are LGHNA and YNFKEQ. Trimming at V came to 0 bases and at J to 6 bases, leaving 6 bases not matched to a gene. CDR3 amino acids: CASSQEGGGDLNEQFF. CDR3 DNA: TGTGCCAGCAGCCAAGAAGGCGGGGGGGACCTCAATGAGCAGTTCTTC.

J is TRBJ2-2 and V is TRBV7-9; D not certain. Trimming removed 3 bases from V and 4 bases from J, with 9 bases in between. The length of the CDR3 is 14 residues. The germline gives CDR1 SEHNR, CDR2 FQNEAQ (reference sequence). The CDR3 region has the DNA TGTGCCAGCAGCTTGTCCTTGGTCACCGGGGAGCTGTTTTTT. It encodes CASSLSLVTGELFF.

This clonotype was seen a few times. The rearrangement links TRBV5-1 to TRBJ1-1; D is undetermined. Germline lookup yields CDR1 SGHRS and CDR2 YFSETQ. V shed 4 bases and J shed 6 bases, with 13 bases lying between them. This CDR3 is built from 13 residues. This chain's CDR3 is CASSRALAAEAFF. Here the CDR3 DNA reads TGCGCCAGCAGCCGCGCCTTGGCGGCTGAAGCTTTCTTT.

The chain is built from TRBV27 and TRBJ2-5; 7 positions agree with TRBD1. V was pared by 3 bases and J by 5 bases, with 6 bases of the junction left unmatched. Germline values: CDR1 MNHEY, CDR2 SMNVEV (reference sequence). The CDR3 has 14 residues. The CDR3 spells CASSFEGARETQYF. In DNA, the CDR3 is TGTGCCAGCAGTTTTGAGGGGGCTCGTGAGACCCAGTACTTC.

The rearrangement joins TRBV20-1 to TRBJ1-4; 8 bases agree with TRBD1. The length of the CDR3 is 17 residues. Germline V gene data show CDR1 as DFQATT and CDR2 as SNEGSKA (reference sequence). V shed 0 bases, J shed 0 bases, and the junction held 6 bases outside the gene matches. The CDR3: CSARDSGQGATNEKLFF. The CDR3 DNA is TGCAGTGCTAGAGACTCAGGACAGGGTGCAACTAATGAAAAACTGTTTTTT.

The rearrangement uses TRBV11-2 and TRBJ1-1; D not certain. The CDR3 totals 15 residues. V lost 1 base to trimming and J lost 7 bases, with 16 bases between them. Per germline, CDR1 SGHAT and CDR2 FQNNGV. This chain's CDR3 is CASSLGPGKHVEAFF. The CDR3 coding sequence is TGTGCCAGCAGCTTAGGTCCGGGGAAACACGTTGAAGCTTTCTTT.

The chain's CDR3 is CASSRQVNYGYTF. CDR3 nucleotides: TGTGCCAGCAGCAGACAGGTTAACTATGGCTACACCTTC. The J gene is TRBJ1-2, the V gene TRBV6-6; D possibly corresponds to TRBD1 (6 bases). The V end was cut by 6 bases, the J end by 1 base, with 9 bases between. The germline gives CDR1 MNHNY, CDR2 SVGAGI (reference sequence). The CDR3 covers 13 residues.

At least ten counts were recorded for this clonotype. The chain recombines TRBV7-9 with TRBJ1-3; D remains ambiguous. V dropped 4 bases and J dropped 4 bases, with 17 bases sitting between them. The CDR3 totals 16 residues. Looked up from germline, CDR1 is SEHNR and CDR2 is FQNEAQ (reference sequence). The CDR3 sequence: CASSSSTEAVGNTIYF. In DNA form, the CDR3 reads TGTGCCAGCAGCTCCAGTACGGAAGCTGTAGGAAACACCATATATTTT.

The chain recombines TRBV7-2 with TRBJ1-2; TRBD1 might be the D (5 bases). V was cut by 1 base and J by 6 bases, with 12 bases left in between. CDR1 and CDR2 (germline): SGHTA, FQGNSA. The CDR3 has 14 residues. The CDR3 DNA follows: TGTGCCAGCAGCTTAGATGGCAGGGAGGATGGCTACACCTTC. Its translation: CASSLDGREDGYTF.

This clonotype was observed a few times. This chain joins TRBV7-2 and TRBJ1-2; possible D gene TRBD1, 5 bases. Trimming removed 4 bases from V and 8 bases from J, with 17 bases in between. The CDR3 extends over 14 amino acids. Looked up from germline, CDR1 is SGHTA and CDR2 is FQGNSA. CDR3 region: CASSSRQQERGYTF. CDR3 coding DNA: TGTGCCAGCAGCTCCCGACAGCAAGAACGGGGCTACACCTTC.

In its sample, this clonotype was seen a few times. The V and J genes are TRBV6-5 and TRBJ2-3; no firm D call. V was trimmed by 2 bases and J by 1 base, leaving 7 bases between them. This CDR3 comprises 14 residues. Germline CDR1 reads MNHEY; CDR2 reads SVGAGI. As DNA, the CDR3 is TGTGCCAGCAGTTACGGCTGGGGCACAGATACGCAGTATTTT. Translated: CASSYGWGTDTQYF.